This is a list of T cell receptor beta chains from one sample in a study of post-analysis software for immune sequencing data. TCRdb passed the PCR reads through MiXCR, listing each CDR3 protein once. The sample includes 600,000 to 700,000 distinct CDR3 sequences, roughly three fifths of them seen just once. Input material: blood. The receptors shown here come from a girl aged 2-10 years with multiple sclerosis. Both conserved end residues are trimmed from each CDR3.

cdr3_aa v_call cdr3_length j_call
SVEGTSWVPDTQY TRBV29-1 13 TRBJ2-3
ASSYSRSGGSETQY TRBV6-5 14 TRBJ2-5
SASPRRTYEQY TRBV20-1 11 TRBJ2-7
ASSRTFGVVETQY TRBV3-1 13 TRBJ2-5
SVERGGVYGYT TRBV29-1 11 TRBJ1-2
SVERDTYNEQF TRBV29-1 11 TRBJ2-1
ASTRAGSYGYT TRBV19 11 TRBJ1-2
SARGLAGKQDTQY TRBV20-1 13 TRBJ2-3
ASSLPGRALPNNEQF TRBV5-6 15 TRBJ2-1
ASSDLIDYNEQF TRBV25-1 12 TRBJ2-1
SVGRDSNEQF TRBV29-1 10 TRBJ2-1
ASSLLPESGLGYT TRBV11-2 13 TRBJ1-2
SLTARDRGYNEQF TRBV29-1 13 TRBJ2-1
ASSLDVLYEQY TRBV7-9 11 TRBJ2-7
ASMGFGGLSTDTQY TRBV28 14 TRBJ2-3
ASSFRQGPSEQY TRBV7-6 12 TRBJ2-7
ASSLASSGNTIY TRBV5-1 12 TRBJ1-3
ASSQPGQGAGGVNYNEQF TRBV7-9 18 TRBJ2-1
ASRVGLARNEQF TRBV5-1 12 TRBJ2-1
ASNVPGSESRETQY TRBV28 14 TRBJ2-5
ASEGLFNEQF TRBV2 10 TRBJ2-1
SARGEWPYEQY TRBV20-1 11 TRBJ2-7
ASSLFGGSDQPQH TRBV7-9 13 TRBJ1-5
ATRDPGYNEQF TRBV9 11 TRBJ2-1
ASSQGSAGMHEQY TRBV4-1 13 TRBJ2-7
ASSSRGGLGEQF TRBV6-6 12 TRBJ2-1
ASSLQGYSPLH TRBV5-1 11 TRBJ1-6
ASSTSVTGNSGYT TRBV21-1 13 TRBJ1-2
ASSGTGTGTYEQY TRBV5-1 13 TRBJ2-7
ASSPEVDGTDGYT TRBV7-6 13 TRBJ1-2
ASSEYQGGNSPLH TRBV7-2 13 TRBJ1-6
ASSGRRGDRTNEKLF TRBV9 15 TRBJ1-4
ASSLLGWRDSSYKQY TRBV7-9 15 TRBJ2-7
SARDGGQETQY TRBV20-1 11 TRBJ2-5
ASSYRASLDEQF TRBV6-2/TRBV6-3 12 TRBJ2-1
ASSGNSPLH TRBV12-3/TRBV12-4 9 TRBJ1-6
ASTPLSYNERF TRBV12-3/TRBV12-4 11 TRBJ2-1
ATSRGGPQETQY TRBV15 12 TRBJ2-5
SVLWGNPVRRYT TRBV29-1 12 TRBJ1-2
ASSLVPLAGGTDEQF TRBV12-3/TRBV12-4 15 TRBJ2-1
ASSMTDGFPYNEQF TRBV12-3/TRBV12-4 14 TRBJ2-1
ASSRQGANEQF TRBV11-2 11 TRBJ2-1
ASSALAGGPRTQY TRBV7-2 13 TRBJ2-5
ASSWAGDQPQH TRBV27 11 TRBJ1-5
SVEREGNEQY TRBV29-1 10 TRBJ2-7
ASSAWGETSYEQY TRBV7-3 13 TRBJ2-7
SASFRSGYEQY TRBV20-1 11 TRBJ2-7
ASRSPRQGYPYEQY TRBV11-2 14 -
ASSLEAGRTQY TRBV12-3/TRBV12-4 11 TRBJ2-3
SVRIVDEQY TRBV20-1 9 TRBJ2-7
ASSPRWASGTISYEQY TRBV5-1 16 -
ASSLSGYETQY TRBV27 11 TRBJ2-5
ASSPPENYGYT TRBV12-3/TRBV12-4 11 TRBJ1-2
ASSVMPQLERGAYNEQY TRBV9 17 TRBJ2-7
AISESGKPETQY TRBV10-3 12 TRBJ2-5